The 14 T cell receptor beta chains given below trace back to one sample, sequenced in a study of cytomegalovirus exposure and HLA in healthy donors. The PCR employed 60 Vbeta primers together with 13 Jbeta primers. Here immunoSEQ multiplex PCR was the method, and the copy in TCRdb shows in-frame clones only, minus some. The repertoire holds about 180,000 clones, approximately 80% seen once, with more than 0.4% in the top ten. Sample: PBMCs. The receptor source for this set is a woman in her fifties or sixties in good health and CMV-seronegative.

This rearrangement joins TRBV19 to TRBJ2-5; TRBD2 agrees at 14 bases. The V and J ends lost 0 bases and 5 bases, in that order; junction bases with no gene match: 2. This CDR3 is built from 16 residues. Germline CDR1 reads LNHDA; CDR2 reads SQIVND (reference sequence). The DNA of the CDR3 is TGTGCCAGTAGTATAGATTGGACTAGCGGGAGGGAGACCCAGTACTTC. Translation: CASSIDWTSGRETQYF.

CDR3 coding DNA: TGTGCCTGGCGGGACTACCTAGGGGCGGATACGCAGTATTTT. Its protein is CAWRDYLGADTQYF. V gene TRBV30 combines with J gene TRBJ2-3; 7 positions match TRBD2. CDR1 and CDR2 (germline): GTSNPN, SVGIG (reference sequence). The CDR3 contains 14 residues. Trimming cost V 5 bases and J 6 bases; bases outside gene matches: 11.

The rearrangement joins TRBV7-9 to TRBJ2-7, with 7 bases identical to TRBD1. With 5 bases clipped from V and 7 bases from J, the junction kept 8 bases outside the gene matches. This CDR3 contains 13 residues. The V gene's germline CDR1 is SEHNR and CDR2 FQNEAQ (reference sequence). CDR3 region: CASSLQTGSEQYF. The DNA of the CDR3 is TGTGCCAGCAGCCTCCAGACAGGGAGTGAGCAGTACTTC. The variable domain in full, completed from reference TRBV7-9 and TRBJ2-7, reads DTGVSQNPRHKITKRGQNVTFRCDPISEHNRLYWYRQTLGQGPEFLTYFQNEAQLEKSRLLSDRFSAERPKGSFSTLEIQRTEQGDSAMYLCASSLQTGSEQYFGPGTRLTVT.

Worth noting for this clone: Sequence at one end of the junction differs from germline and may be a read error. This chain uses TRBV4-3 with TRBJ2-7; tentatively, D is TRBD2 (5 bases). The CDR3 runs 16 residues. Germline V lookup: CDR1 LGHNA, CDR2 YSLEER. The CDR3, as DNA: TGCGCCAGCAGCCAAAGAAGCGGAGTTGTCCAAACAGAGCAGTGCTTC. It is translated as CASSQRSGVVQTEQCF.

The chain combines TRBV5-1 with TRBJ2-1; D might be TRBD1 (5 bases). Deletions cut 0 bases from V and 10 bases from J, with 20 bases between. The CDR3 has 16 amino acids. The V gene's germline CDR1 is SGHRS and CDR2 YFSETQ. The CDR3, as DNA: TGCGCCAGCAGCTTGGGAATTTCAGGGTCGCCCGGGGAGCAGTTCTTC. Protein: CASSLGISGSPGEQFF.

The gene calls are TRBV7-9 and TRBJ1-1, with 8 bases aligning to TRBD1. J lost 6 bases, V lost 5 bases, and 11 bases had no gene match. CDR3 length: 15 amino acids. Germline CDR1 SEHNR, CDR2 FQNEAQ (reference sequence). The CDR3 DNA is TGTGCCAGCAGCCTAACCACAGGGGGGACTTCTGAAGCTTTCTTT. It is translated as CASSLTTGGTSEAFF.

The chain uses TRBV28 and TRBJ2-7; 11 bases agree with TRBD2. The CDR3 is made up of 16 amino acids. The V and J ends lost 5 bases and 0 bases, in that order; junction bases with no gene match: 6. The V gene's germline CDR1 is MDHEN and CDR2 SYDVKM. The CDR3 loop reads CASSRRSGGASYEQYF. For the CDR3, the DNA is TGTGCCAGCAGTCGCCGTAGCGGGGGGGCCTCCTACGAGCAGTACTTC.

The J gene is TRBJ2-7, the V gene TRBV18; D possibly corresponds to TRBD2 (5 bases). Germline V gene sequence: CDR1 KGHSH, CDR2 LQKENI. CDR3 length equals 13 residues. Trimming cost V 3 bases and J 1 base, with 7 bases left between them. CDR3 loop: CASSPPGSYEQYF. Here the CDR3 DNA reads TGTGCCAGCTCACCCCCGGGGTCCTACGAGCAGTACTTC.

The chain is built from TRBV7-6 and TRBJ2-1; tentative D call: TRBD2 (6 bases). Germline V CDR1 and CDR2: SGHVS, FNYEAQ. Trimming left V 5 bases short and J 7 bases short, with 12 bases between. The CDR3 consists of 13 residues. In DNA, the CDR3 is TGTGCCAGCAGCCCCGGGGGACTTAATGAGCAGTTCTTC. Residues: CASSPGGLNEQFF.

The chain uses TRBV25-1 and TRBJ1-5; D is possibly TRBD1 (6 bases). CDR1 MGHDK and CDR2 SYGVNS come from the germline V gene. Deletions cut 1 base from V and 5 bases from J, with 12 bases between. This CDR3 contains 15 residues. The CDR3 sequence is CASSEFTGPDQPQHF. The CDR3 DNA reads TGTGCCAGCAGTGAATTTACAGGGCCCGATCAGCCCCAGCATTTT.

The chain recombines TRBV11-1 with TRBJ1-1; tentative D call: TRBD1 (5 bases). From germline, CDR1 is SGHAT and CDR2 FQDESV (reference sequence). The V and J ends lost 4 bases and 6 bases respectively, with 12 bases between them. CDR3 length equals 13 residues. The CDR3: CASSSTGVSEAFF. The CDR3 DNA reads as TGTGCCAGCAGCTCTACGGGGGTCTCTGAAGCTTTCTTT.

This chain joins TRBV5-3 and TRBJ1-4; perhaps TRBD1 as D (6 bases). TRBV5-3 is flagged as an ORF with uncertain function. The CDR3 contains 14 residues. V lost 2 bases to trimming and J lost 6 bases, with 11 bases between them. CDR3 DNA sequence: TGTGCCAGAAGCTTTCCGGCAGGGGATGAAAAACTGTTTTTT. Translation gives CARSFPAGDEKLFF.

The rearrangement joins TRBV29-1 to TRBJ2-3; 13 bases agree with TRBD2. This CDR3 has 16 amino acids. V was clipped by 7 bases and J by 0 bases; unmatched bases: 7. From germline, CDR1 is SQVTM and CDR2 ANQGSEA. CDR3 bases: TGCAGCGGCTGGACTAGCGGGGGCCCTAGCACAGATACGCAGTATTTT. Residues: CSGWTSGGPSTDTQYF.

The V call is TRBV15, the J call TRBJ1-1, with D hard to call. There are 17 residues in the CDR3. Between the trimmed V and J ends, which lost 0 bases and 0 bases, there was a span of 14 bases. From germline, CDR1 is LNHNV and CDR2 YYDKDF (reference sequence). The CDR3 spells CATSRDTAPGVNTEAFF. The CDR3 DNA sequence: TGTGCCACCAGCAGAGATACGGCACCGGGAGTGAACACTGAAGCTTTCTTT.